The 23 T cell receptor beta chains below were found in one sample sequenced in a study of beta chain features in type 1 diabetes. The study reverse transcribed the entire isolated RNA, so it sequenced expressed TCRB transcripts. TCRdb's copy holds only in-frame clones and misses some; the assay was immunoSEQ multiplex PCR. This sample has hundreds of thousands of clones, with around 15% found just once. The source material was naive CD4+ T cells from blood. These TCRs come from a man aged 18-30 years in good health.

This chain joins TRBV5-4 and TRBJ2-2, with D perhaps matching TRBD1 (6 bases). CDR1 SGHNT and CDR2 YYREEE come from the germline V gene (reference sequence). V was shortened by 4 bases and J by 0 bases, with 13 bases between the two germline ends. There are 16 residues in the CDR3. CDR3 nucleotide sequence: TGTGCCAGCAGCGCCTTACAGGGTGCGAACACCGGGGAGCTGTTTTTT. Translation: CASSALQGANTGELFF.

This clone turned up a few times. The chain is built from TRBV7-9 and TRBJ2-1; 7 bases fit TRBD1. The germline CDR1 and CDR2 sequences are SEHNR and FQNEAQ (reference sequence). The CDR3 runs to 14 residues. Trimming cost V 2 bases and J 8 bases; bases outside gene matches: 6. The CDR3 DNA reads TGTGCCAGCAGCTTATGGGACAGCCTACATGAGCAGTTCTTC. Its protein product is CASSLWDSLHEQFF.

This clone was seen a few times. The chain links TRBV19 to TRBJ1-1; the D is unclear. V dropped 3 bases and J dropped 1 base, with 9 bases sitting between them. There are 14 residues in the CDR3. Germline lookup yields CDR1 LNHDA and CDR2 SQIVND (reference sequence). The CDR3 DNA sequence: TGTGCCAGTAGTATGGTGGCGCCGAACACTGAAGCTTTCTTT. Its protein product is CASSMVAPNTEAFF.

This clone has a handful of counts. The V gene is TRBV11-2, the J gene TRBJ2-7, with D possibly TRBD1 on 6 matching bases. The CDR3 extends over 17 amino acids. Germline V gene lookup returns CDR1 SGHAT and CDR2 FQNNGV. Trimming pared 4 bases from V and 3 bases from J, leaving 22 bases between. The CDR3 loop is CASSSTGYPTGFYEQYF. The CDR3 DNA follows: TGTGCCAGCAGCTCAACAGGGTACCCCACCGGGTTCTACGAGCAGTACTTC. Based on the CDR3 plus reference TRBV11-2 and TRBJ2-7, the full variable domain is EAGVAQSPRYKIIEKRQSVAFWCNPISGHATLYWYQQILGQGPKLLIQFQNNGVVDDSQLPKDRFSAERLKGVDSTLKIQPAKLEDSAVYLCASSSTGYPTGFYEQYFGPGTRLTVT.

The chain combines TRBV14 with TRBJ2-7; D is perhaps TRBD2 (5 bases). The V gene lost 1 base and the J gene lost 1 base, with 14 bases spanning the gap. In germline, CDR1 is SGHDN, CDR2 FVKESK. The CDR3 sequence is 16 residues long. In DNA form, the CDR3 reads TGTGCCAGCAGCCAAGTTATTAGCGCGCTTTCCTACGAGCAGTACTTC. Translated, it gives CASSQVISALSYEQYF.

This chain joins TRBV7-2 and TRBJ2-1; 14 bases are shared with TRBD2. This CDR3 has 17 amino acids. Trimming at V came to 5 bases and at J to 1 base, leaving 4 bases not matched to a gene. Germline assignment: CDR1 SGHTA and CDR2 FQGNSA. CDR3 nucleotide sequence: TGTGCCAGCAGCCTGGGACTAGCGGGAGTTTCCTACAATGAGCAGTTCTTC. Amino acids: CASSLGLAGVSYNEQFF. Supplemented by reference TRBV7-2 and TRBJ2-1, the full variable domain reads GAGVSQSPSNKVTEKGKDVELRCDPISGHTALYWYRQSLGQGLEFLIYFQGNSAPDKSGLPSDRFSAERTGGSVSTLTIQRTQQEDSAVYLCASSLGLAGVSYNEQFFGPGTRLTVL.

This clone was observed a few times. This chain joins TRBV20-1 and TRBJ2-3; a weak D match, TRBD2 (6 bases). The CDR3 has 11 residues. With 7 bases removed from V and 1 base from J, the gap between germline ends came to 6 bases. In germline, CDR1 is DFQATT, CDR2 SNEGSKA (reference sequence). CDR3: CSVAGTDTQYF. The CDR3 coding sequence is TGCAGTGTAGCGGGCACAGATACGCAGTATTTT.

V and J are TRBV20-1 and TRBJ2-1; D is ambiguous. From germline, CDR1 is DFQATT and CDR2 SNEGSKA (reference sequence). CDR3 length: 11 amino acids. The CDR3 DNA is TGCACTCCCAGGTCTGGTAATGAGCAGTTCTTC. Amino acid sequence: CTPRSGNEQFF.

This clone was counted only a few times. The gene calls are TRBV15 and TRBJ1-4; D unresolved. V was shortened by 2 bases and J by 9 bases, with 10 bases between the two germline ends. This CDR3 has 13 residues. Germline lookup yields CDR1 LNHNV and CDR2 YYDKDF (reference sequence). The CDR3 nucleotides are TGTGCCACCAGCAGACACGAGGTACAAAAACTGTTTTTT. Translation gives CATSRHEVQKLFF.

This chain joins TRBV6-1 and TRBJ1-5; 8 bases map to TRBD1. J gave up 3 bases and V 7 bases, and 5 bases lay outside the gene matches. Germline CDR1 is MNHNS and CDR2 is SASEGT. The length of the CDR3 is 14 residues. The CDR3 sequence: CASNGQGFNQPQHF. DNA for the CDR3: TGTGCCAGCAATGGACAGGGATTCAATCAGCCCCAGCATTTT.

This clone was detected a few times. The CDR3 loop is CASSPGLAGNNEQFF. The CDR3 nucleotides are TGTGCCAGCTCACCAGGACTAGCGGGAAACAATGAGCAGTTCTTC. The chain links TRBV18 to TRBJ2-1, with 12 nucleotides matching TRBD2. CDR3 length: 15 amino acids. J gave up 5 bases and V 2 bases, and 1 base lay outside the gene matches. Per the germline V gene, CDR1 is KGHSH and CDR2 is LQKENI.

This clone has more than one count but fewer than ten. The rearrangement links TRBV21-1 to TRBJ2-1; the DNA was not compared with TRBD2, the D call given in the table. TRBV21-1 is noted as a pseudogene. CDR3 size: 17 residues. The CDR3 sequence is CASSKPSGATPLNEQFF. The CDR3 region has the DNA TGTGCCAGCAGCAAGCCGAGCGGAGCAACGCCCCTCAATGAGCAGTTCTTC.

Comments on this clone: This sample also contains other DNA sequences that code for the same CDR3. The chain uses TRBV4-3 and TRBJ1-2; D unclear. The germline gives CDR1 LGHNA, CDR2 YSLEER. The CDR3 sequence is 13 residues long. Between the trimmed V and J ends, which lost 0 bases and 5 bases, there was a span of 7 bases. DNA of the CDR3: TGCGCCAGCAGCCAAGATCGCAGTTATGGCTACACCTTC. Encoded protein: CASSQDRSYGYTF.

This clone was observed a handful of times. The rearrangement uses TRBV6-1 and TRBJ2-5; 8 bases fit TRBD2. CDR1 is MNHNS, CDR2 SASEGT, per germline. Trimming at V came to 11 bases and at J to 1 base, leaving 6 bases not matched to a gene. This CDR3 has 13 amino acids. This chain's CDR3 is CACRGGPQETQYF. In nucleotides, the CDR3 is TGTGCCTGCCGGGGGGGACCCCAAGAGACCCAGTACTTC.

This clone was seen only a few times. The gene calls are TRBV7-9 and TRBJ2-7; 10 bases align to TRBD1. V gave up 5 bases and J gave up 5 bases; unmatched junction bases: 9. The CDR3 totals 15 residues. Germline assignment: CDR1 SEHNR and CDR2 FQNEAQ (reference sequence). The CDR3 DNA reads TGTGCCAGCAGCCCAAATAGACAGGGGGCGAACGAGCAGTACTTC. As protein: CASSPNRQGANEQYF.

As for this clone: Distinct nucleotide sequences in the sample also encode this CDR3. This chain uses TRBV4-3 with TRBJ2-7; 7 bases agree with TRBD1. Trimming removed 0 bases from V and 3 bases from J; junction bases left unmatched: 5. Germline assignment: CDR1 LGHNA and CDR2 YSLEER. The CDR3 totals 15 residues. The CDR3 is CASSQDGRQGYEQYF. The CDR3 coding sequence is TGCGCCAGCAGCCAAGATGGGAGACAGGGCTACGAGCAGTACTTC.

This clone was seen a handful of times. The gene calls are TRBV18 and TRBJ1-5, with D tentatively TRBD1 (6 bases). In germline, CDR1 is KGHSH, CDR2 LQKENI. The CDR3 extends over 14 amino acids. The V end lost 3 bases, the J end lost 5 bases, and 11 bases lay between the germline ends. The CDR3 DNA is TGTGCCAGCTCACCGGGGGCTGGAGATCAGCCCCAGCATTTT. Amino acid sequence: CASSPGAGDQPQHF.

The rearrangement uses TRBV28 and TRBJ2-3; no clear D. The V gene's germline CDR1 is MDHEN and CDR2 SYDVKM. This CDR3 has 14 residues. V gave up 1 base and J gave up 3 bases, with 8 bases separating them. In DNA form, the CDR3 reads TGTGCCAGCAGTTTATACCTGGGAACAGATACGCAGTATTTT. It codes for CASSLYLGTDTQYF.

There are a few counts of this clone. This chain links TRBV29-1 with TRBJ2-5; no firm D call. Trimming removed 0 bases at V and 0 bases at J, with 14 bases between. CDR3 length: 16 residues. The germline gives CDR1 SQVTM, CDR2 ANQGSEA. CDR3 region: CSVEEGTGQYQETQYF. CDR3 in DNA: TGCAGCGTTGAAGAAGGCACGGGTCAGTACCAAGAGACCCAGTACTTC.

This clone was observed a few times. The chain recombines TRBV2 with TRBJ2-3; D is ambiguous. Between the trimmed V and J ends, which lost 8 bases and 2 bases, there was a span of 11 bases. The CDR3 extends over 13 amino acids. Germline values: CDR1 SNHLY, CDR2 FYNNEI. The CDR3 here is CASFSRYTDTQYF. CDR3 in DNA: TGTGCCAGCTTCTCGCGGTACACAGATACGCAGTATTTT.

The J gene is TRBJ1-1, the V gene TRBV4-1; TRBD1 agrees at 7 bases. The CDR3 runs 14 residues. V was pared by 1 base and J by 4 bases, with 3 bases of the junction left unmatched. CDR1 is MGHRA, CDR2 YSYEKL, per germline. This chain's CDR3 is CASSQAAGGTEAFF. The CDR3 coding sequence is TGCGCCAGCAGCCAAGCTGCAGGGGGCACTGAAGCTTTCTTT.

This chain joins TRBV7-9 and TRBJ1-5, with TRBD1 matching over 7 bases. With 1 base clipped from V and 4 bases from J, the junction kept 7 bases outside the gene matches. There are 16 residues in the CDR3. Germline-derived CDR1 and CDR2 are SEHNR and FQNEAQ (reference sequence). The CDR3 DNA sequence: TGTGCCAGCAGCTTAGGAGAGACAGGGTCTAATCAGCCCCAGCATTTT. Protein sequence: CASSLGETGSNQPQHF.

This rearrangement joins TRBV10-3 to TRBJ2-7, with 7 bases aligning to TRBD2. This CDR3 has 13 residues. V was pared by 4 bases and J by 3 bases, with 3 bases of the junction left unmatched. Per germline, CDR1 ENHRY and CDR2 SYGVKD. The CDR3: CAISGLASYEQYF. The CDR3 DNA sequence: TGTGCCATCAGTGGACTAGCTAGCTACGAGCAGTACTTC.